The entry below gives a single TCR beta chain sequence along with its context. The data originate from a study of blood T cell repertoires in COVID-19. About the study: The origin of the acute and convalescent COVID-19 samples was the United States, Italy and Spain. T cells, B-cell-depleted T cells, or PBMCs supplied cDNA or gDNA.

In germline, CDR1 is SQVTM, CDR2 ANQGSEA. Trimming took off 4 bases at V and 4 bases at J, with 23 bases between the two ends. The length of the CDR3 is 17 residues. Original analysis: Nucleated cell counts were estimated from reference gene primer amplification. The table came from immunoSEQ multiplex PCR; TCRdb's copy has only in-frame clones and leaves some out. That table gives V, J and clone size, and the DNA gave D and trimming. This table has about 190,000 clones, approximately 84% appearing once. The TCR was taken from a woman aged 70-85 years with active or convalescent COVID-19. The sequencing input was peripheral blood. The chain couples TRBV29-1 to TRBJ2-1; the D gene is possibly TRBD2 (5 bases). As DNA, the CDR3 is TGCAGCGTTGTGGGGTACGGAGGAGTAGGGTCTTACAATGAGCAGTTCTTC. Its protein product is CSVVGYGGVGSYNEQFF.